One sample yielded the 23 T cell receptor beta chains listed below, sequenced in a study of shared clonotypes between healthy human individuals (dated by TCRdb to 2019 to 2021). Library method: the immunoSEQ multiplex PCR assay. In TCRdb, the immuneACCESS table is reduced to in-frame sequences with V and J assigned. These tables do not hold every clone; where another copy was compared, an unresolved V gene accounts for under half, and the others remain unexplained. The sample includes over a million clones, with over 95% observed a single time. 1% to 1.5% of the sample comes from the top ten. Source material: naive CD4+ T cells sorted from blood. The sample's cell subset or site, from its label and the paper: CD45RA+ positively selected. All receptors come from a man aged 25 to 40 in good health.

The CDR3 sequence is CASSQGPGGNTIYF. DNA of the CDR3: TGCGCCAGCAGCCAAGGGCCCGGAGGAAACACCATATATTTT. V and J are TRBV4-1 and TRBJ1-3; D ambiguous. This CDR3 comprises 14 residues. Trimming removed 1 base from V and 4 bases from J, with 8 bases in between. Germline CDR1 and CDR2: MGHRA and YSYEKL.

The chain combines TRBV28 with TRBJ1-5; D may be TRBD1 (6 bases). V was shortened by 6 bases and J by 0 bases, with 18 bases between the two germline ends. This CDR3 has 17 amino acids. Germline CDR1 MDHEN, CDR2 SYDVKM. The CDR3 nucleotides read TGTGCCAGCAGCCATACCGACAGGAGATCTAGCAATCAGCCCCAGCATTTT. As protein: CASSHTDRRSSNQPQHF.

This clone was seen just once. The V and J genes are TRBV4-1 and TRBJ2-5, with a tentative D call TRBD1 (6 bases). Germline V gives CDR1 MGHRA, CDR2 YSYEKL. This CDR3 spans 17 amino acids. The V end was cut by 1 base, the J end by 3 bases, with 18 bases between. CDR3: CASSQAEGDIFKETQYF. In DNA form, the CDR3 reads TGCGCCAGCAGCCAAGCCGAGGGGGACATCTTTAAAGAGACCCAGTACTTC.

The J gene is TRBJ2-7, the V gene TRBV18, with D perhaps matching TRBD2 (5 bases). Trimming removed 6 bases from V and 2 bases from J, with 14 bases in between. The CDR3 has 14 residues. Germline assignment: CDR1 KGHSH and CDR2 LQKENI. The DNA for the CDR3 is TGTGCCAGCTCCCACCGGGAACACCCCTACGAGCAGTACTTC. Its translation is CASSHREHPYEQYF.

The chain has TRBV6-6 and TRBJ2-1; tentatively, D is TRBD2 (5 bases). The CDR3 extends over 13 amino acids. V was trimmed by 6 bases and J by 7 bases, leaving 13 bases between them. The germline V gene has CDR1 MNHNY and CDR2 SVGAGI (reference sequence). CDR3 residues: CASRGNRGNEQFF. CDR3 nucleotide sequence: TGTGCCAGCAGGGGCAACCGAGGGAATGAGCAGTTCTTC.

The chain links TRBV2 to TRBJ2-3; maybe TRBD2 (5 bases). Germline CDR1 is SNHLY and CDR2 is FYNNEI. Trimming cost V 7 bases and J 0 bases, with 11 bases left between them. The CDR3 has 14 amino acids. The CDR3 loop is CASKRLLSTDTQYF. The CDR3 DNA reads TGTGCCAGCAAGAGACTACTCAGCACAGATACGCAGTATTTT.

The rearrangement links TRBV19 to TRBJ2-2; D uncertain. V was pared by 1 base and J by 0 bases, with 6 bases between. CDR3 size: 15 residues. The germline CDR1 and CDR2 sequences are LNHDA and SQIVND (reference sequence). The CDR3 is CASSIGPANTGELFF. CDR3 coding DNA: TGTGCCAGTAGTATAGGACCCGCGAACACCGGGGAGCTGTTTTTT.

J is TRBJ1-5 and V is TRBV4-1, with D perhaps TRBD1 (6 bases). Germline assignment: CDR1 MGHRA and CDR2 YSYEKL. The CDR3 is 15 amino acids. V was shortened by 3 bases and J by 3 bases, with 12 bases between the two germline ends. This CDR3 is CASSQYRDTNQPQHF. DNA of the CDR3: TGCGCCAGCAGCCAGTACCGGGACACCAATCAGCCCCAGCATTTT.

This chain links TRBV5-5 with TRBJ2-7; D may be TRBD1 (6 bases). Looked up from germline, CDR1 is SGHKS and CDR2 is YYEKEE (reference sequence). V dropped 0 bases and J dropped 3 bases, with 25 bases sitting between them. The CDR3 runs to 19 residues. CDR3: CASSLAFSPSDSLHYEQYF. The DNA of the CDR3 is TGTGCCAGCAGCTTGGCCTTTTCCCCCTCGGACAGCCTTCACTACGAGCAGTACTTC.

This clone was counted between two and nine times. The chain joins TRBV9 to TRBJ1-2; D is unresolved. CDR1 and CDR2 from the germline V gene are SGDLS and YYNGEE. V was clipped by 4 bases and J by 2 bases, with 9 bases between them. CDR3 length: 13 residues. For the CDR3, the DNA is TGTGCCAGCAGCACCAACTACAACTATGGCTACACCTTC. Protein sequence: CASSTNYNYGYTF.

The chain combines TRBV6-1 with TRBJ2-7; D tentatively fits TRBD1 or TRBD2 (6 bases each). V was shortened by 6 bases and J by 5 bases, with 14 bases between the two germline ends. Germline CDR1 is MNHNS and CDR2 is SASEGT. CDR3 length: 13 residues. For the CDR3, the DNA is TGTGCCAGCAGGAAACAGGGAGGCAACGAGCAGTACTTC. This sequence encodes CASRKQGGNEQYF.

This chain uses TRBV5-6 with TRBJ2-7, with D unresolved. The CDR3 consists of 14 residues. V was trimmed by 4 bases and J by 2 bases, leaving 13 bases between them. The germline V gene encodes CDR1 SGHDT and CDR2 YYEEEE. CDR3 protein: CASSLISFPYEQYF. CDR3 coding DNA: TGTGCCAGCAGCCTGATAAGTTTCCCCTACGAGCAGTACTTC. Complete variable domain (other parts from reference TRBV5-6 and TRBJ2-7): DAGVTQSPTHLIKTRGQQVTLRCSPKSGHDTVSWYQQALGQGPQFIFQYYEEEERQRGNFPDRFSGHQFPNYSSELNVNALLLGDSALYLCASSLISFPYEQYFGPGTRLTVT.

The CDR3 DNA is TGCGCCAGCAGCCCGGGGGAAGCGGGACTAAGGGAGACCCAGTACTTC. As protein: CASSPGEAGLRETQYF. This sequence joins TRBV5-1 and TRBJ2-5; 7 nucleotides agree with TRBD2. Germline V gene data show CDR1 as SGHRS and CDR2 as YFSETQ. The V and J ends lost 4 bases and 5 bases, in that order; junction bases with no gene match: 14. The CDR3 consists of 16 residues.

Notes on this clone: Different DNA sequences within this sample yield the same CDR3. The CDR3: CASSPLGGQETQYF. In DNA, the CDR3 is TGTGCCAGCTCTCCTCTAGGGGGCCAAGAGACCCAGTACTTC. The chain joins TRBV18 to TRBJ2-5; possible D gene TRBD1, 6 bases. V was shortened by 6 bases and J by 1 base, with 12 bases between the two germline ends. Germline CDR1 and CDR2: KGHSH and LQKENI. The CDR3 covers 14 residues.

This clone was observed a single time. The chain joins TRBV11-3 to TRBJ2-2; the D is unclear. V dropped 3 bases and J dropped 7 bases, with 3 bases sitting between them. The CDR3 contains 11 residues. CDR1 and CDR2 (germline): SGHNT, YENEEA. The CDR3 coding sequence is TGTGCCAGCAGCTTTGGCGGGGAGCTGTTTTTT. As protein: CASSFGGELFF.

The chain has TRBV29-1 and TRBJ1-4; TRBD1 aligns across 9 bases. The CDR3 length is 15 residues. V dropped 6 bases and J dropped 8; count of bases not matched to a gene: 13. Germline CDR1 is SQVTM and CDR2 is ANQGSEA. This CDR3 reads CSVVPGQGTREKLFF. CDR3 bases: TGCAGCGTAGTCCCGGGACAGGGAACTCGGGAAAAACTGTTTTTT. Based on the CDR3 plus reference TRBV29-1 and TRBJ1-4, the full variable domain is SAVISQKPSRDICQRGTSLTIQCQVDSQVTMMFWYRQQPGQSLTLIATANQGSEATYESGFVIDKFPISRPNLTFSTLTVSNMSPEDSSIYLCSVVPGQGTREKLFFGSGTQLSVL.

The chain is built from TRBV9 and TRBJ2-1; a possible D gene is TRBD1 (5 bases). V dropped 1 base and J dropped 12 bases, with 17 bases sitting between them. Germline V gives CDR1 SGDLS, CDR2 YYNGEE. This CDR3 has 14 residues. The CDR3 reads CASSVNLGGALQFF. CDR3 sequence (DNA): TGTGCCAGCAGCGTAAATCTGGGTGGGGCCCTGCAGTTCTTC.

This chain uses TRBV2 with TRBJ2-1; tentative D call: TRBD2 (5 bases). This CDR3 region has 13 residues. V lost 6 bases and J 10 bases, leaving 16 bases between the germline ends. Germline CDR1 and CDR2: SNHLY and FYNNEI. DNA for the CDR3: TGTGCCAGCAGAAAGGAGGTCGGTGACGAGCAGTTCTTC. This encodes CASRKEVGDEQFF.

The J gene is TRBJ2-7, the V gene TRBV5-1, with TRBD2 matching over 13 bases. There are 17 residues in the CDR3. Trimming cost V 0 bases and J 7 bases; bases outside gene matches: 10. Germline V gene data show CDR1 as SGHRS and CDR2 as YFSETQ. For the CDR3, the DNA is TGCGCCAGCAGCTTGGATGGTTCCGGACTAGCGGGAGTTGAGCAGTACTTC. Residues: CASSLDGSGLAGVEQYF.

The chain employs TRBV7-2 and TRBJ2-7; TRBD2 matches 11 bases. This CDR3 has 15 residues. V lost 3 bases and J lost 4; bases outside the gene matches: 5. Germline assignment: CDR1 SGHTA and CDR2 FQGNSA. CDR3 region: CASSFLTSGRYEQYF. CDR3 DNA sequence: TGTGCCAGCAGCTTTTTAACTAGCGGGAGATACGAGCAGTACTTC.

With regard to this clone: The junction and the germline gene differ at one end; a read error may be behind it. The CDR3 nucleotides read TGTGCCACCAGCAGAGAGCCCCCCCCCAATCACGGGACAGACTCCGACGAGCAGTACTTC. It specifies CATSREPPPNHGTDSDEQYF. The chain is built from TRBV15 and TRBJ2-7; 7 bases align to TRBD1. This CDR3 spans 20 amino acids. Germline lookup yields CDR1 LNHNV and CDR2 YYDKDF (reference sequence).

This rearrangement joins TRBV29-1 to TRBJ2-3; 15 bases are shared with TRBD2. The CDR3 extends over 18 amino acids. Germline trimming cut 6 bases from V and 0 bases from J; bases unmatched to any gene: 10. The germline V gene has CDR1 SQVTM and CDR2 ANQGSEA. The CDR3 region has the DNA TGCAGCGTCCCGGGACTAGCGGGAGGTTCGACTAGCACAGATACGCAGTATTTT. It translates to CSVPGLAGGSTSTDTQYF.

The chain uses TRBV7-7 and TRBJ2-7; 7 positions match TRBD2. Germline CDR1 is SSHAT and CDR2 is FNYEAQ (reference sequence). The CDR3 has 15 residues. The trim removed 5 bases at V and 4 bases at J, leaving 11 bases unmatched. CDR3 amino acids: CASSPGAGVSYEQYF. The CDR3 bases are TGTGCCAGCAGCCCCGGGGCGGGAGTTTCGTACGAGCAGTACTTC.